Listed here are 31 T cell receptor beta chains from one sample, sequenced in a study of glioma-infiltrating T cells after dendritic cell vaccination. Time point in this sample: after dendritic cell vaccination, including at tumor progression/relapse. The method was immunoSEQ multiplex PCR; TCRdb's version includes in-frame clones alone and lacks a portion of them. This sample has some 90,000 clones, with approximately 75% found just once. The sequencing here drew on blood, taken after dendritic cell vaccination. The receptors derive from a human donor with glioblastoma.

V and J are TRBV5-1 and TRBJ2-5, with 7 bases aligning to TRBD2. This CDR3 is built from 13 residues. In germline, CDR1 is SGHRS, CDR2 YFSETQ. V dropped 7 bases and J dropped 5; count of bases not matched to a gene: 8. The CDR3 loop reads CASGGGGTETQYF. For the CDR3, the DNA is TGCGCCAGCGGGGGGGGAGGAACGGAGACCCAGTACTTC.

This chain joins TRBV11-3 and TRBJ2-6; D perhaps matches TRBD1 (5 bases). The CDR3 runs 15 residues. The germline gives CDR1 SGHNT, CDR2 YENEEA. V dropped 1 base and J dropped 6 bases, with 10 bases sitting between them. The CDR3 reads CASSLGGREANVLTF. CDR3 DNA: TGTGCCAGCAGCTTAGGCGGCAGGGAGGCCAACGTCCTGACTTTC.

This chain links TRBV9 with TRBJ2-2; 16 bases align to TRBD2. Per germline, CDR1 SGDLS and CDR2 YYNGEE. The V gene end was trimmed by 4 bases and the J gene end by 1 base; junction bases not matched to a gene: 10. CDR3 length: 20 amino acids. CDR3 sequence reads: CASSSSSGLAGGRNTGELFF. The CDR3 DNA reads TGTGCCAGCAGCTCGTCCTCGGGACTAGCGGGAGGGAGGAACACCGGGGAGCTGTTTTTT. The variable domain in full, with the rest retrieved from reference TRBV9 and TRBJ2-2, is DSGVTQTPKHLITATGQRVTLRCSPRSGDLSVYWYQQSLDQGLQFLIQYYNGEERAKGNILERFSAQQFPDLHSELNLSSLELGDSALYFCASSSSSGLAGGRNTGELFFGEGSRLTVL.

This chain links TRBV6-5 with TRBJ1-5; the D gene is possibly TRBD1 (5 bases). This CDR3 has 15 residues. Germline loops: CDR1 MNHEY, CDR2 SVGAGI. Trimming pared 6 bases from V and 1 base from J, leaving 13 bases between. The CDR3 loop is CASSLGRGSNQPQHF. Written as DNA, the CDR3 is TGTGCCAGCAGCCTAGGACGGGGGAGCAATCAGCCCCAGCATTTT.

The DNA of the CDR3 is TGTGCCAGCAGTGAATTTACAGGAGCAACTAATGAAAAACTGTTTTTT. This gives the protein CASSEFTGATNEKLFF. The V call is TRBV6-1, the J call TRBJ1-4, with D tentatively TRBD1 (5 bases). Per the germline V gene, CDR1 is MNHNS and CDR2 is SASEGT. Trimming pared 2 bases from V and 0 bases from J, leaving 10 bases between. The CDR3 is 16 amino acids.

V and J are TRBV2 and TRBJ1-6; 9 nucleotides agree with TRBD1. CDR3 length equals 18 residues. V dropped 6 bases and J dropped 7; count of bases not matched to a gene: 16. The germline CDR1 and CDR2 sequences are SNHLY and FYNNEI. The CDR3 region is CASRPGTGTSFKNSPLHF. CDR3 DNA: TGTGCCAGCAGACCGGGGACAGGGACGTCCTTCAAGAATTCACCCCTCCACTTT.

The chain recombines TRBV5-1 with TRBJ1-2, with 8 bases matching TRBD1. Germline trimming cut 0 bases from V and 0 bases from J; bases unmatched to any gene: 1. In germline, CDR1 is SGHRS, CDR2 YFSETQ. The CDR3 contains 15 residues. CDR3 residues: CASSLEQGANYGYTF. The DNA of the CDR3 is TGCGCCAGCAGCTTGGAACAGGGGGCTAACTATGGCTACACCTTC. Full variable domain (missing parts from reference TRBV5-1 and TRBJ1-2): KAGVTQTPRYLIKTRGQQVTLSCSPISGHRSVSWYQQTPGQGLQFLFEYFSETQRNKGNFPGRFSGRQFSNSRSEMNVSTLELGDSALYLCASSLEQGANYGYTFGSGTRLTVV.

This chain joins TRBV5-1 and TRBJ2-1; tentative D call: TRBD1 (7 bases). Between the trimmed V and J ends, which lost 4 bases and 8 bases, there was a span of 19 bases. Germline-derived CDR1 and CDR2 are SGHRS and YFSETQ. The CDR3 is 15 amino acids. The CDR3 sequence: CASSEDRLRGDEQFF. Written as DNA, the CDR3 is TGCGCCAGCAGCGAGGACAGGCTCCGCGGGGATGAGCAGTTCTTC.

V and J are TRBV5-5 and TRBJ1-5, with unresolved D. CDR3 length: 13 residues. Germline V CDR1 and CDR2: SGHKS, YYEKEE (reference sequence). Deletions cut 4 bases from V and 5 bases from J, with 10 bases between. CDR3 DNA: TGTGCCAGCAGCACACGCTTATATCAGCCCCAGCATTTT. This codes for CASSTRLYQPQHF.

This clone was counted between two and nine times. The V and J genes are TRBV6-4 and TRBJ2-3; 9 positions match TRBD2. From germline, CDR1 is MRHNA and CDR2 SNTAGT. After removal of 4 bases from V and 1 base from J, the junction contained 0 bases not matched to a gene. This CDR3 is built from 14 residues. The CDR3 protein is CASSGTSGTDTQYF. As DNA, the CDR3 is TGTGCCAGCAGTGGGACTAGCGGCACAGATACGCAGTATTTT.

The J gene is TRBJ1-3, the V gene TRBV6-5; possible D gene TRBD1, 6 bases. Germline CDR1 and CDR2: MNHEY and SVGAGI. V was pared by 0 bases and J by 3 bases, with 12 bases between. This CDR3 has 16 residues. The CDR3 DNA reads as TGTGCCAGCAGTTACTCAGGACCAGGGGATGGAAACACCATATATTTT. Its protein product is CASSYSGPGDGNTIYF.

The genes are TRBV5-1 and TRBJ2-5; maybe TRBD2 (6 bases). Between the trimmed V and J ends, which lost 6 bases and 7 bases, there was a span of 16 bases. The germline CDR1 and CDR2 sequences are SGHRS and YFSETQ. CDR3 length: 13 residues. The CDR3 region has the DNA TGCGCCAGCAAACGGGGGAACCAGGGGACCCAGTACTTC. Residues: CASKRGNQGTQYF.

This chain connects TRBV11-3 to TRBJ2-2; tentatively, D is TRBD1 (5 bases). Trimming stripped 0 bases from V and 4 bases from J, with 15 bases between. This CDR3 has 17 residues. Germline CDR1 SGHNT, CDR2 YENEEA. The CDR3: CASSLEEWGQGTGELFF. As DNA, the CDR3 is TGTGCCAGCAGCTTAGAGGAGTGGGGCCAGGGCACCGGGGAGCTGTTTTTT.

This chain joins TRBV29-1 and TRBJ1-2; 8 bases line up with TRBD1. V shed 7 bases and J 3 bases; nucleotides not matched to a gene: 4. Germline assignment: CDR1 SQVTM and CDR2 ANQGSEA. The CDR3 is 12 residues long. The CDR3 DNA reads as TGCAGCGCATTGACAGGGGACTATGGCTACACCTTC. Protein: CSALTGDYGYTF. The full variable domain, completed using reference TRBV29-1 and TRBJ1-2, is SAVISQKPSRDICQRGTSLTIQCQVDSQVTMMFWYRQQPGQSLTLIATANQGSEATYESGFVIDKFPISRPNLTFSTLTVSNMSPEDSSIYLCSALTGDYGYTFGSGTRLTVV.

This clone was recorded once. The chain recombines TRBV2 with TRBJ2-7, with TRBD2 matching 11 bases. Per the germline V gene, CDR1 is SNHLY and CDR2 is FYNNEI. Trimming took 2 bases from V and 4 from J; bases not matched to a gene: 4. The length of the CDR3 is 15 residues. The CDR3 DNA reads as TGTGCCAGCAGTGAAACTAGCGGGAGAGTTTACGAGCAGTACTTC. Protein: CASSETSGRVYEQYF.

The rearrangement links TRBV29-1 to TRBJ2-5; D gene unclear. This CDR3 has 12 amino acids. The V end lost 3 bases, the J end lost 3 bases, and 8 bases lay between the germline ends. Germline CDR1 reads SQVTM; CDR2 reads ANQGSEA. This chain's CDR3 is CSVDPPKETQYF. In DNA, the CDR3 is TGCAGCGTTGATCCCCCTAAAGAGACCCAGTACTTC.

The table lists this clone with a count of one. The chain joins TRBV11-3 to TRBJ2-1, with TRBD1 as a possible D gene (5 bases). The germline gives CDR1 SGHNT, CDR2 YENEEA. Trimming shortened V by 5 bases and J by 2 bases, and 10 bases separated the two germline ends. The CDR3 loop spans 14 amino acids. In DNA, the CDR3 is TGTGCCAGCAGCCGGCAGGGCACCTACAATGAGCAGTTCTTC. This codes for CASSRQGTYNEQFF. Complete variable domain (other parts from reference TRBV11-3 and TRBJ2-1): EAGVVQSPRYKIIEKKQPVAFWCNPISGHNTLYWYLQNLGQGPELLIRYENEEAVDDSQLPKDRFSAERLKGVDSTLKIQPAELGDSAVYLCASSRQGTYNEQFFGPGTRLTVL.

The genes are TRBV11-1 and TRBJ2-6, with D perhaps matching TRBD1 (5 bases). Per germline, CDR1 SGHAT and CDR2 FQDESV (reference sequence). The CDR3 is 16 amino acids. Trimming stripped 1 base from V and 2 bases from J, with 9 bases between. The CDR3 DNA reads TGTGCCAGCAGCTTAGTACAGGCCCCTGGGGCCAACGTCCTGACTTTC. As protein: CASSLVQAPGANVLTF.

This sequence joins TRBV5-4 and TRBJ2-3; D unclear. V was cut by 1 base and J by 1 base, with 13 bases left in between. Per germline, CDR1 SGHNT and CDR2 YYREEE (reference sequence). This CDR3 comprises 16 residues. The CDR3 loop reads CASSLFDTWGTDTQYF. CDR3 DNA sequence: TGTGCCAGCAGCTTGTTCGACACCTGGGGCACAGATACGCAGTATTTT.

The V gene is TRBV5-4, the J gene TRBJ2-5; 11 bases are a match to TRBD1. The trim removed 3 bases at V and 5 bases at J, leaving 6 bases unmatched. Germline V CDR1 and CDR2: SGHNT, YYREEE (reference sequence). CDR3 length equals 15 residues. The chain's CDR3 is CASSSSGQGGETQYF. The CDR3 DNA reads TGTGCCAGCAGCTCATCGGGACAGGGGGGGGAGACCCAGTACTTC.

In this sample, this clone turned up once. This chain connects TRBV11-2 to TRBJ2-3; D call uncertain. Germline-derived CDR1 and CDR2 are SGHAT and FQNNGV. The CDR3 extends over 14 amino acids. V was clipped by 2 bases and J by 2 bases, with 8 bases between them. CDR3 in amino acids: CASSLNWHTDTQYF. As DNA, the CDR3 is TGTGCCAGCAGCTTAAATTGGCACACAGATACGCAGTATTTT.

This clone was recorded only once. The CDR3 DNA reads as TGTGCCAGTAGTATTGACTCCCCTTTGGGTACGCAGTATTTT. Encoded protein: CASSIDSPLGTQYF. The rearrangement uses TRBV19 and TRBJ2-3; no reliable D call. Germline V CDR1 and CDR2: LNHDA, SQIVND (reference sequence). The CDR3 loop spans 14 amino acids. V shed 3 bases and J shed 8 bases, with 15 bases lying between them. The full variable domain, completed using reference TRBV19 and TRBJ2-3, is DGGITQSPKYLFRKEGQNVTLSCEQNLNHDAMYWYRQDPGQGLRLIYYSQIVNDFQKGDIAEGYSVSREKKESFPLTVTSAQKNPTAFYLCASSIDSPLGTQYFGPGTRLTVL.

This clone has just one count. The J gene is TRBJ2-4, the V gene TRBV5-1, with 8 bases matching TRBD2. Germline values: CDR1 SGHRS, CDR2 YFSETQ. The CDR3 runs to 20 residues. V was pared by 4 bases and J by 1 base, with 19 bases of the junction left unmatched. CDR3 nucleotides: TGCGCCAGCAGCCCTTTTTGGGGAGCGGGAGCGTTTCAGGCCAAAAACATTCAGTACTTC. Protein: CASSPFWGAGAFQAKNIQYF. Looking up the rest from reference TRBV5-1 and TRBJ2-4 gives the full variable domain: KAGVTQTPRYLIKTRGQQVTLSCSPISGHRSVSWYQQTPGQGLQFLFEYFSETQRNKGNFPGRFSGRQFSNSRSEMNVSTLELGDSALYLCASSPFWGAGAFQAKNIQYFGAGTRLSVL.

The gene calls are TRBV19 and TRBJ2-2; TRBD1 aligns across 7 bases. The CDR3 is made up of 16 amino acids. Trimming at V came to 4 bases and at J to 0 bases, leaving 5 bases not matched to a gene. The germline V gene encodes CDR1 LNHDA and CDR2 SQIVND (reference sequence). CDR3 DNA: TGTGCCAGTAGTACCAGACAGGGAACGAACACCGGGGAGCTGTTTTTT. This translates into CASSTRQGTNTGELFF.

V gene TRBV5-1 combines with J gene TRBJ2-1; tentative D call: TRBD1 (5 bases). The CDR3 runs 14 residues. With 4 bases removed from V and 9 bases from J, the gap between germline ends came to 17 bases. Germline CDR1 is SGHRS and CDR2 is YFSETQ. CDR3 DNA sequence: TGCGCCAGCAGCGGACAAAGTCGGCCACTTGAGCAGTTCTTC. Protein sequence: CASSGQSRPLEQFF.

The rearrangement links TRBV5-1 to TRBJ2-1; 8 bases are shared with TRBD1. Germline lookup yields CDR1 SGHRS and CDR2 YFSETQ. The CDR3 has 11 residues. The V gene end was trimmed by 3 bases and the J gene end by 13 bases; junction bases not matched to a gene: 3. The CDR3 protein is CASSSQGAQFF. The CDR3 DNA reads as TGCGCCAGCAGCTCCCAGGGGGCACAGTTCTTC. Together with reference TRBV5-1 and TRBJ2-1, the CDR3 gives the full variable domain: KAGVTQTPRYLIKTRGQQVTLSCSPISGHRSVSWYQQTPGQGLQFLFEYFSETQRNKGNFPGRFSGRQFSNSRSEMNVSTLELGDSALYLCASSSQGAQFFGPGTRLTVL.

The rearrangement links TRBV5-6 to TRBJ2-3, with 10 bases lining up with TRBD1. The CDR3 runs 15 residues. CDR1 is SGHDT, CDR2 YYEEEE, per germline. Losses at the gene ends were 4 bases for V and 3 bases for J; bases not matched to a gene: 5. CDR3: CASSPGTGVTDTQYF. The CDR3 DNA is TGTGCCAGCAGCCCGGGGACAGGGGTAACAGATACGCAGTATTTT.

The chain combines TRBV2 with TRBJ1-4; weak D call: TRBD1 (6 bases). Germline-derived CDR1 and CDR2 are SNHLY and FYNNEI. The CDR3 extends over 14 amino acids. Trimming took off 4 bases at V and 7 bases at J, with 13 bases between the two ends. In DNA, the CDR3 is TGTGCCAGCAGTGGGGACATGGAAGTTGAAAAACTGTTTTTT. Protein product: CASSGDMEVEKLFF.

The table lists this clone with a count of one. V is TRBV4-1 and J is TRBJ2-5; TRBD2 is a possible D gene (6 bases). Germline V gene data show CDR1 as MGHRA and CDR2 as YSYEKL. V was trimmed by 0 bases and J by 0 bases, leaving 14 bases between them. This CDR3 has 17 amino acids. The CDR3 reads CASSQDIRRVNQETQYF. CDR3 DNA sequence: TGCGCCAGCAGCCAAGATATACGGAGGGTGAACCAAGAGACCCAGTACTTC.

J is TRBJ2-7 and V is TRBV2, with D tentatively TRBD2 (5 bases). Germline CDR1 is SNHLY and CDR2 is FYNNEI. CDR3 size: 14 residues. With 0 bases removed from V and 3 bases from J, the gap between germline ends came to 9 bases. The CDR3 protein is CASSEASGIYEQYV. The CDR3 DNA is TGTGCCAGCAGTGAAGCTTCCGGGATCTACGAGCAGTACGTC.

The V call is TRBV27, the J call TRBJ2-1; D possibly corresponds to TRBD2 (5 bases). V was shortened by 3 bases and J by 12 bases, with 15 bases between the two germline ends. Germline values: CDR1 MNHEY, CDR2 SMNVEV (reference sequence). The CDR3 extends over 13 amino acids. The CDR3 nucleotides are TGTGCCAGCAGTTTGAGGGATGCAATGACGCAGTTCTTC. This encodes CASSLRDAMTQFF.